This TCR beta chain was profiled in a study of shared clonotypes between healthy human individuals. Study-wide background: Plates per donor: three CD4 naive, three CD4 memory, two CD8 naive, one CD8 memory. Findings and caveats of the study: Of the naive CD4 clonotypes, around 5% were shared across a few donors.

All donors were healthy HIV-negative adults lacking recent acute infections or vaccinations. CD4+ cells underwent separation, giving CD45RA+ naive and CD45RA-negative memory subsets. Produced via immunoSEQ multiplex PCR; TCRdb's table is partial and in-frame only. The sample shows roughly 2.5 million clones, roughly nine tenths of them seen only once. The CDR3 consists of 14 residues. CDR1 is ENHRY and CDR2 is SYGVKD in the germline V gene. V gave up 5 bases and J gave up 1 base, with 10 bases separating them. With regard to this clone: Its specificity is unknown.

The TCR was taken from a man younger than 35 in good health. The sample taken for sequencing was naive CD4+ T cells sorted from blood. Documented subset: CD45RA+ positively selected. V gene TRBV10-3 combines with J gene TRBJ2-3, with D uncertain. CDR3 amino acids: CAISSGVRTDTQYF. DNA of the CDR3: TGTGCCATCAGTTCTGGGGTGCGCACAGATACGCAGTATTTT.